The rows below give T cell receptor beta chains drawn from one sample of a study of blood T cells in healthy people across ages. Each CDR3 protein is one row after TCRdb ran MiXCR on the 5' RACE reads. There are more than 650,000 distinct CDR3 sequences in the sample; approximately 22% occur only once, and roughly 22% lies in the top ten. The sequenced sample consisted of blood. The receptor source for this set is a man aged 70 or older in good health. Both conserved end residues are part of each CDR3. A D gene is named only where the DNA matches it firmly.

j_call d_call v_call cdr3_aa
TRBJ2-1 TRBD2 TRBV29-1 CSVRRGESEQFF
TRBJ2-3 NA TRBV20-1 CSARSPGDADTQYF
TRBJ2-3 NA TRBV4-3 CASSQGPLGRATDTQYF
NA TRBD2 TRBV5-1 CASSPGGGNTYEQYF
TRBJ2-3 NA TRBV5-1 CASSLGIQGYTDTQYF
TRBJ2-1 NA TRBV6-4 CASSQENTYNEQFF
TRBJ2-1 TRBD2 TRBV28 CASSLREEQFF
TRBJ2-7 NA TRBV6-1 CASSEAGASYEQYF
TRBJ1-3 NA TRBV6-5 CASRGVVLDTIYF
TRBJ2-1 NA TRBV12-3/TRBV12-4 CASSLSVFYNEQFF
TRBJ1-3 NA TRBV3-1 CASSQYGGGNTIYF
TRBJ1-1 NA TRBV14 CASSQLSGDTEAFF
TRBJ1-1 TRBD1 TRBV9 CASSVASGQRNTEAFF
TRBJ2-1 NA TRBV4-3 CASSQGPSSYNEQFF
TRBJ1-2 NA TRBV6-5 CASSYLDTNYGYTF
TRBJ1-1 NA TRBV6-6 CASSSSGGTLGEAFF
TRBJ2-3 TRBD1 TRBV29-1 CSVETGATDTQYF
TRBJ2-5 NA TRBV29-1 CSVGGSFQETQYF
TRBJ1-5 TRBD1 TRBV29-1 CSVAMTGNNQPQHF
TRBJ1-1 NA TRBV27 CASSSYGGDLKTEAFF
TRBJ1-4 NA TRBV5-1 CASSLEQGEKLFF
TRBJ1-5 NA TRBV7-6 CASSFQGGDRNQPQHF
TRBJ2-7 TRBD1 TRBV27 CASSPRQGIGYEQYF
TRBJ2-1 NA TRBV9 CASSALPNEQFF
TRBJ1-6 NA TRBV24-1 CATSGQDGSPLHF
TRBJ2-5 NA TRBV20-1 CSARVSGETQYF
TRBJ2-3 NA TRBV18 CASSPRRSSTDTQYF
TRBJ2-3 TRBD2 TRBV4-3 CASSQDSGLAELGTQYF
TRBJ2-1 NA TRBV6-6 CAAEGSSYNEQFF
TRBJ2-5 NA TRBV12-3/TRBV12-4 CASSPKGPIQETQYF
TRBJ1-1 NA TRBV18 CASSLRTTHQTITEAFF
TRBJ2-3 NA TRBV7-2 CASSLRGGTFTDTQYF
TRBJ1-2 NA TRBV18 CACSPPDSVGGYTF
TRBJ1-1 TRBD1 TRBV20-1 CSAPGQRTEAFF
TRBJ2-2 NA TRBV9 CASSVQGSGELFF
TRBJ1-6 NA TRBV18 CASSPTRQDSPLHF
TRBJ2-2 NA TRBV7-2 CASRLVTGTGELFF
TRBJ1-2 NA TRBV3-1 CASSQGLQRGYTF
TRBJ2-1 TRBD1 TRBV29-1 CSVRDRGWDNEQFF
TRBJ1-4 NA TRBV6-1 CANSEAYLATNEKLFF
TRBJ2-3 NA TRBV5-1 CASSVQPSGDTQYF
TRBJ2-1 TRBD2 TRBV6-5 CASSYSTGLARREQFF
TRBJ2-1 NA TRBV19 CATKHRAGDNEQFF
TRBJ2-2 NA TRBV27 CASSLDVGRHTGELFF
TRBJ2-3 TRBD2 TRBV7-3 CASSSSGWGTSGIEDTQYF
TRBJ2-5 TRBD2 TRBV29-1 CSARTSGEETQYF
TRBJ2-7 NA TRBV6-2/TRBV6-3 CASRHRSSYEQYF
TRBJ1-1 NA TRBV14 CASSQAPATEAFF
TRBJ1-2 NA TRBV29-1 CSVRRGNGYTF
TRBJ1-1 TRBD1 TRBV5-1 CASSQEQGAYVEAFF
TRBJ2-3 TRBD1 TRBV5-1 CATLGQGVSSTDTQYF
TRBJ2-5 TRBD2 TRBV5-1 CASSSSASGSRETQYF